The clone carrying this TCR beta chain appeared a few times. Its antigen is currently unknown. This sample is drawn from a study of early T cells in non-severe SARS-CoV-2 infection. The study's findings and limits: Private and CD4 specificities were missed by VDJdb matching, which favored anti-spike CD8 responses.

Individual cDNA molecules carried attached unique molecular identifiers. Via MiXCR, TCRdb re-called the 5' RACE reads, giving one row per CDR3 protein. The sample has over 25,000 distinct CDR3 sequences; 5% to 5.5% are singletons. The TCR comes from an adult who was a healthcare worker with PCR-confirmed SARS-CoV-2 infection or an uninfected control (not recorded which). Input material: whole blood.

The CDR3 nucleotides are TGTGCCAGCAGCTTGGATTGGAACACTGAAGCTTTCTTT. Translating gives CASSLDWNTEAFF. The V call is TRBV5-4, the J call TRBJ1-1; D is ambiguous. This CDR3 contains 13 residues. CDR1 is SGHNT and CDR2 is YYREEE in the germline V gene (reference sequence). V lost 0 bases and J lost 1, with 4 bases in between. The full variable domain, rest sourced from reference TRBV5-4 and TRBJ1-1, is ETGVTQSPTHLIKTRGQQVTLRCSSQSGHNTVSWYQQALGQGPQFIFQYYREEENGRGNFPPRFSGLQFPNYSSELNVNALELDDSALYLCASSLDWNTEAFFGQGTRLTVV.